These 15 T cell receptor beta chains were sequenced from one sample in a study of vaccination and CD4 T cells after COVID-19. The treatment: 10-day PBMC culture with coronavirus spike peptide pools or control peptides (ViraFEST assay). The unexposed donor provided CD4+ T cells, which were taken before the COVID-19 pandemic (2011-2018). Sequenced with the Oncomine TCR Beta short-read assay was DNA taken from cultured CD4+ T cells. TCRdb ran MiXCR on the PCR reads and lists one entry per CDR3 protein. This repertoire shows about 5,400 distinct CDR3 sequences, roughly 60% found once; its top ten account for roughly 46%. No antigen is known for these receptors. Sequencing was carried out using CD4+ T cells from blood, cultured in vitro. Receptors originate from a human donor in good health.

This clonotype has more than one count but fewer than ten. The chain uses TRBV7-9 and TRBJ2-7; possibly TRBD1 for D (6 bases). The CDR3 is 15 amino acids. V lost 4 bases and J 4 bases, leaving 17 bases between the germline ends. Germline assignment: CDR1 SEHNR and CDR2 FQNEAQ (reference sequence). CDR3 protein: CASSSEEQGLYEQYF. CDR3 in DNA: TGTGCCAGCAGCTCGGAGGAGCAGGGGTTATACGAGCAGTACTTC.

CDR3 amino acids: CAWSVTGSYGYTF. CDR3 coding DNA: TGTGCCTGGAGTGTAACGGGGAGCTATGGCTACACCTTC. The V and J genes are TRBV30 and TRBJ1-2, with D unclear. In germline, CDR1 is GTSNPN, CDR2 SVGIG (reference sequence). The V end was cut by 0 bases, the J end by 4 bases, with 9 bases between. This CDR3 comprises 13 residues. The variable domain in full, with the rest retrieved from reference TRBV30 and TRBJ1-2, is SQTIHQWPATLVQPVGSPLSLECTVEGTSNPNLYWYRQAAGRGLQLLFYSVGIGQISSEVPQNLSASRPQDRQFILSSKKLLLSDSGFYLCAWSVTGSYGYTFGSGTRLTVV.

The CDR3 DNA is TGCAGTGCTGCACCGGGACTAGGGGGCCACGAGCAGTACTTC. Translating it yields CSAAPGLGGHEQYF. This chain links TRBV20-1 with TRBJ2-7, with D tentatively TRBD2 (8 bases). V lost 5 bases to trimming and J lost 5 bases, with 19 bases between them. This CDR3 is built from 14 residues. Per germline, CDR1 DFQATT and CDR2 SNEGSKA (reference sequence).

The chain couples TRBV19 to TRBJ1-5; D uncertain. Germline-derived CDR1 and CDR2 are LNHDA and SQIVND (reference sequence). V was pared by 10 bases and J by 0 bases, with 19 bases between. This CDR3 region has 16 residues. In nucleotides, the CDR3 is TGTGCCACCAGCAATTTGGGCGCCTATAGCAATCAGCCCCAGCATTTT. Translating gives CATSNLGAYSNQPQHF.

The V call is TRBV28, the J call TRBJ1-2; the match to TRBD1 covers 8 bases. V lost 6 bases to trimming and J lost 8 bases; unmatched junction nucleotides: 8. The CDR3 loop spans 13 amino acids. CDR1 is MDHEN, CDR2 SYDVKM, per germline. Here the CDR3 DNA reads TGTGCCAGCAGAGGGACAGGCTTGCGGGGCTACACCTTC. Encoded protein: CASRGTGLRGYTF.

V and J are TRBV2 and TRBJ2-5; a weak D match, TRBD2 (7 bases). Trimming removed 6 bases from V and 5 bases from J, with 16 bases in between. This CDR3 comprises 14 residues. Germline CDR1 is SNHLY and CDR2 is FYNNEI. The CDR3 region is CASRDRGARETQYF. CDR3 bases: TGTGCCAGCAGAGACCGGGGGGCGCGTGAGACCCAGTACTTC.

V and J are TRBV12-3 or TRBV12-4 and TRBJ2-7; D gene uncertain. The ends were cut back, 5 bases at V and 2 bases at J, with 10 bases in the middle. The CDR3 consists of 13 residues. This CDR3 reads CASSPSVAYEQYF. CDR3 in DNA: TGTGCCAGCAGTCCCTCCGTAGCCTACGAGCAGTACTTC.

The chain is built from TRBV15 and TRBJ2-6, with a tentative D call TRBD2 (7 bases). Per the germline V gene, CDR1 is LNHNV and CDR2 is YYDKDF (reference sequence). V was pared by 5 bases and J by 3 bases, with 23 bases between. This CDR3 is built from 19 residues. The CDR3 reads CATSRKQGPGGVGANVLTF. In DNA form, the CDR3 reads TGTGCCACCAGCCGAAAACAGGGCCCTGGGGGGGTTGGGGCCAACGTCCTGACTTTC.

The chain has TRBV27 and TRBJ2-5; TRBD1 aligns across 7 bases. Germline V CDR1 and CDR2: MNHEY, SMNVEV (reference sequence). The CDR3 is made up of 12 amino acids. J gave up 5 bases and V 10 bases, and 7 bases lay outside the gene matches. This CDR3 is CATSTGMETQYF. CDR3 sequence (DNA): TGTGCCACTTCGACAGGGATGGAGACCCAGTACTTC.

For this clonotype: One junction end disagrees with the germline gene, perhaps due to a read error. This sequence joins TRBV5-1 and TRBJ1-2; no clear D gene. CDR1 is SGHRS and CDR2 is YFSETQ in the germline V gene. This CDR3 comprises 16 residues. CDR3 bases: TGCGCCAACAGCTTTGGGTTGCTTTCGGACCACTATGGCTACACCTTC. This encodes CANSFGLLSDHYGYTF.

This clonotype showed up just a few times. This sequence joins TRBV6-1 and TRBJ2-5, with 11 bases identical to TRBD2. The ends lost 5 bases at V and 3 bases at J; junction bases unmatched: 8. There are 16 residues in the CDR3. Germline CDR1 and CDR2: MNHNS and SASEGT. The CDR3 DNA reads as TGTGCCAGCAGTCATCTAGCGGGGGGCCTTAAAGAGACCCAGTACTTC. Translating it yields CASSHLAGGLKETQYF.

The sample holds a few counts of this clonotype. This chain uses TRBV24-1 with TRBJ2-5; 7 nucleotides line up with TRBD2. Germline values: CDR1 KGHDR, CDR2 SFDVKD. The J segment lost 3 bases and the V segment lost 4 bases, leaving 10 bases of the junction unmatched. CDR3 size: 16 residues. CDR3 DNA sequence: TGTGCCACCAGTGAAGGATCGGGGAGGGAGGAAGAGACCCAGTACTTC. Its translation is CATSEGSGREEETQYF.

The rearrangement uses TRBV6-1 and TRBJ1-2; maybe TRBD1 (5 bases). CDR1 is MNHNS and CDR2 is SASEGT in the germline V gene. V lost 7 bases and J lost 3, with 15 bases in between. The CDR3 covers 14 residues. The CDR3 loop is CASNAGKWDYGYTF. Written as DNA, the CDR3 is TGTGCCAGCAACGCAGGGAAGTGGGACTATGGCTACACCTTC.

The chain links TRBV15 to TRBJ1-1, with D unresolved. The V gene's germline CDR1 is LNHNV and CDR2 YYDKDF (reference sequence). Trimming cost V 1 base and J 3 bases, with 9 bases left between them. The CDR3 loop spans 14 amino acids. The CDR3 coding sequence is TGTGCCACCAGCAGAGGGCAAGTCGACACTGAAGCTTTCTTT. Protein: CATSRGQVDTEAFF.

The J gene is TRBJ2-7, the V gene TRBV27; weak D call: TRBD2 (6 bases). V dropped 6 bases and J dropped 4 bases, with 13 bases sitting between them. This CDR3 region has 13 residues. Germline loops: CDR1 MNHEY, CDR2 SMNVEV (reference sequence). The CDR3 loop reads CASRGSGKYEQYF. As DNA, the CDR3 is TGTGCCAGCAGAGGTAGCGGAAAGTACGAGCAGTACTTC.